This T cell receptor (beta chain) was identified during a study of T cell responses to AZD1222 COVID-19 vaccine (dated by TCRdb to about 2021). Study-wide context: TCR sequencing covered about 230 trial participants: roughly 200 given two doses of AZD1222 and approximately 26 given two doses of MenACWY control vaccine. Trial participants were enrolled by age into subgroups of 18-55, 56-69 and 70-plus years, and around 150, 29 and 61 TCR-sequenced participants, respectively, were included in these subgroups. Study-wide conclusions, independent of this receptor: Participants were mostly white British, with more females than males. The authors suggested clonal diversity may have been underestimated. Reportedly, close to half of the unique spike-specific TCRs recognized epitopes lying outside the regions that are mutated in the B.1.351 and B.1.1.7 variants. In the small 56-69-year group, the increase in depth fell short of significance, most likely because of low power. Because no day 14 peak-response samples were available, repertoires were characterized only after the peak T cell response. Conclusions about previously exposed vaccinees are limited because only 5 or 6 AZD1222 recipients were SARS-CoV-2 seropositive at baseline. After two AZD1222 doses, spike-specific TCR breadth and depth were significantly higher than at day 0 and than in MenACWY recipients. Vaccine-associated CD4 TCRs spanned the whole spike protein, with dominant responses in regions 160-218 and 743-854.

V ends up 9 bases short and J 10 bases short, with an unmatched junction base count of 12. Per the germline V gene (reference sequence), LNHDA is the CDR1 and SQIVND is the CDR2. Including the terminal cysteine and phenylalanine, the CDR3 comprises 14 residues. Only CDR3 DNA remains: 42 bases, in frame from the first base. Remarks on this clone: What antigen it recognizes has not been identified. No per-base quality is available; no much larger clone lies one base away.

Explained via the paper, the time point label denotes: about 28 days (+/-7) after the second vaccine dose. The sample's treatment or condition label, in plain terms: meningococcal conjugate vaccine given as trial control. Vaccinee samples were obtained from the UK trials COV001 and COV002, which included a single-blind randomized controlled phase 2/3 trial of AZD1222 (ChAdOx1 nCoV-19) in healthy adults. Trial participant PBMC samples were collected at day 0 and day 28 after the second dose for TCRbeta chain sequencing. The CDR3 regions of human TCRbeta chains were analyzed by immunosequencing. The paper's data handling went like this. TCRs in the repertoires were matched against a reference library of SARS-CoV-2-specific TCRs that had been generated with the MIRA antigen-specificity platform. Breadth was defined as the fraction of unique TCRs that were SARS-CoV-2-associated. Depth was defined as the fraction of total T cells that were SARS-CoV-2-associated. Using the MIRA data, each spike-specific TCR was mapped to the spike region that the TCR reacts to and placed in a CD4 or CD8 class. Log10-transformed breadth and depth values were compared by one-way ANOVA with Sidak's multiple comparisons tests. Sourced from immuneACCESS, this table was stored by TCRdb with only in-frame sequences that have V and J called. A share of the clones is absent; for the studies checked, an unresolved V gene accounts for under half, and the remainder has no known explanation. The V and J calls and clone size were taken over from that table, and D and trimming were inferred from the DNA. The sample profile shows approximately 180,000 clones; approximately 90% of them were found once. Of the sample, approximately 4.2% is held by the ten largest clones.

The sequence is built from TRBV19 and TRBJ2-4, with 10 bases matching TRBD1. The receptor comes from an adult who received the MenACWY meningococcal vaccine as a control. Sequenced here: peripheral blood, sampled 28 days after the second dose of the MenACWY control vaccine. At the DNA level, the sequence is TGTGCCAGCCGTGGGACAGGGGACATGGTAATTCAGTACTTC. This codes for CASRGTGDMVIQYF.